The TCR beta chain described here comes from a study of shared clonotypes between healthy human individuals. General study results and limits: When naive CD4 clonotypes were compared across a few donors, approximately 4.9% were shared. Generation probabilities of non-shared clonotypes were lower (relative to those shared by all four donors). Naive subsets typically showed greater estimated richness than memory subsets.

Method: immunoSEQ multiplex PCR; TCRdb's copy keeps in-frame clones and lacks some. This sample has about 2.4 million clones, with roughly 93% found just once. Note on this clone: As yet, its antigen is unknown.

The germline gives CDR1 SGHTA, CDR2 FQGTGA. V lost 5 bases to trimming and J lost 5 bases; unmatched junction nucleotides: 7. This CDR3 region has 14 residues. The origin of this receptor is a man between 18 and 29 years old in good health. Some clones in this sample may be carry-over from other donors' samples. Sample: naive CD4+ T cells from PBMCs. Subset of the sample: CD45RA+ positively selected. The rearrangement joins TRBV7-3 to TRBJ2-5; 8 bases match TRBD2. CDR3 amino acids: CASSLGLAFETQYF. CDR3 in DNA: TGTGCCAGCAGCCTAGGACTAGCCTTTGAGACCCAGTACTTC.